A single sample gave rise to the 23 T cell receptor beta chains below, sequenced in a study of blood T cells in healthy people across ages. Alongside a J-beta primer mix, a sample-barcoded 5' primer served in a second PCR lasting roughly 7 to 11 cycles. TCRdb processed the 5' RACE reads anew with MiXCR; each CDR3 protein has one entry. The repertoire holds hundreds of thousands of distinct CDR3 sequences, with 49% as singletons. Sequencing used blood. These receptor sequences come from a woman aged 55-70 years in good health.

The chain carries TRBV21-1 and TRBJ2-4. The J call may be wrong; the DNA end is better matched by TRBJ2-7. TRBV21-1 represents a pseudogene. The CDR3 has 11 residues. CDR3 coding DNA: TGTGCCAGCATGCACGTCCACGAGCAGTACTTC. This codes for CASMHVHEQYF.

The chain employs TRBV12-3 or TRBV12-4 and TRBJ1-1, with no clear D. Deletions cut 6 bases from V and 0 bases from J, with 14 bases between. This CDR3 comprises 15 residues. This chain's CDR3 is CASSPTHRMNTEAFF. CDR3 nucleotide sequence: TGTGCCAGCAGCCCTACTCATCGGATGAACACTGAAGCTTTCTTT.

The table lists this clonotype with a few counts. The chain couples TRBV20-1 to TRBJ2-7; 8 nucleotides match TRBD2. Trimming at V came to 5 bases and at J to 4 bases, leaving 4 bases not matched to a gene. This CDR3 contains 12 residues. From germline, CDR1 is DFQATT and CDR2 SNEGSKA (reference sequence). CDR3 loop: CSAGTRRYEQYF. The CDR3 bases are TGCAGTGCTGGGACTAGAAGGTACGAGCAGTACTTC.

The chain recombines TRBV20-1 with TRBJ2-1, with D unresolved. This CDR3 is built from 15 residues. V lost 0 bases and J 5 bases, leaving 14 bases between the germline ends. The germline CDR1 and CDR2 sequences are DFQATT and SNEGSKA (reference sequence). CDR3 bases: TGCAGTGCTAGAGATGGACGGAAACCGGACAATGAGCAGTTCTTC. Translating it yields CSARDGRKPDNEQFF.

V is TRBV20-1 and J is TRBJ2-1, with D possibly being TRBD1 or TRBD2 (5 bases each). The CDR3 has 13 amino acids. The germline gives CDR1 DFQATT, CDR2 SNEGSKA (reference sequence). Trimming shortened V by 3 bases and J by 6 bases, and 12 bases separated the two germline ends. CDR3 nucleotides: TGCAGTGCTAGCTCTAGGGGACGCAATGAGCAGTTCTTC. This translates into CSASSRGRNEQFF.

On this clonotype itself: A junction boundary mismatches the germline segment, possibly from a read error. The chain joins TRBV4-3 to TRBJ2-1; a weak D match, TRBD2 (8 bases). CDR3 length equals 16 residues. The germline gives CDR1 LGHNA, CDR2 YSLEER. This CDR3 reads CAGSQGGGLGYNEQFF. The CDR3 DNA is TGCGCCGGCAGCCAGGGGGGGGGACTAGGGTACAATGAGCAGTTCTTC.

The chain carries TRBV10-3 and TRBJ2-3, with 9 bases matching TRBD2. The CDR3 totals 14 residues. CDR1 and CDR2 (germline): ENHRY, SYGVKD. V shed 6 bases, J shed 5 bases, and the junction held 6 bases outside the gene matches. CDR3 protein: CAISGTSTGDTQYF. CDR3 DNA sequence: TGTGCCATCAGCGGGACTAGCACAGGAGATACGCAGTATTTT.

In DNA, the CDR3 is TGCAGTGCAAACTTGGGAGTATCTAGCACAGATACGCAGTATTTT. Protein sequence: CSANLGVSSTDTQYF. The rearrangement links TRBV20-1 to TRBJ2-3, with D tentatively TRBD2 (5 bases). Germline CDR1 DFQATT, CDR2 SNEGSKA (reference sequence). The CDR3 loop spans 15 amino acids. V lost 6 bases and J lost 0, with 16 bases in between.

CDR3 sequence reads: CASWKRELSYEQYF. CDR3 nucleotide sequence: TGTGCCAGTTGGAAGCGGGAGTTATCCTACGAGCAGTACTTC. The chain carries TRBV28 and TRBJ2-7, with 8 bases lining up with TRBD2. With V trimmed by 9 bases and J by 1 base, 8 bases remained unmatched. The CDR3 length is 14 residues. Germline V CDR1 and CDR2: MDHEN, SYDVKM.

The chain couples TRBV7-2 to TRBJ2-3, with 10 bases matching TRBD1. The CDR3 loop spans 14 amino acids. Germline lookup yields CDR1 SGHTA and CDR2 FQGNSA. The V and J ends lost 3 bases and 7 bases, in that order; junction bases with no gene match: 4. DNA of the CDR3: TGTGCCAGCAGCTTGCGGGACAGGGGTTATACGCAGTATTTT. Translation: CASSLRDRGYTQYF.

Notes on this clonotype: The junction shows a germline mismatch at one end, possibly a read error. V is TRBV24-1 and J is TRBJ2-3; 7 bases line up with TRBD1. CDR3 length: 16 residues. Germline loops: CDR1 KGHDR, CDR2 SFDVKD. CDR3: CATSDWMTGPTGTQYF. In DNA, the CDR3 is TGTGCCACCAGTGATTGGATGACAGGGCCCACAGGTACGCAGTATTTT.

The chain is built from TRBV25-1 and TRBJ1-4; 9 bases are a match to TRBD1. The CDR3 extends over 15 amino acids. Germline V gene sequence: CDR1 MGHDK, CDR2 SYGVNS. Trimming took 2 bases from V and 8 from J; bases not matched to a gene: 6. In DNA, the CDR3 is TGTGCCAGCAGTGAACGGAACAGGGGGCTAGAAAAACTGTTTTTT. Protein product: CASSERNRGLEKLFF.

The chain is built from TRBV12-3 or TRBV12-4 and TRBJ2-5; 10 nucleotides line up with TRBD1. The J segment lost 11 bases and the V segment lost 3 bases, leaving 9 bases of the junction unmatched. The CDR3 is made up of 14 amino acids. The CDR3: CASSFGTGAYVQYF. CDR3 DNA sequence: TGTGCCAGCAGTTTTGGGACAGGGGCCTACGTGCAGTACTTC.

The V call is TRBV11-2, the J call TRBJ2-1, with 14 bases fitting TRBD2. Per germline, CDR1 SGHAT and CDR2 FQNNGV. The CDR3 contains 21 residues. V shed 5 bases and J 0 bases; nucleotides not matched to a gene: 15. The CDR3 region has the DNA TGTGCCAGCAGCCCCCTCGGACTAGCGGGAGGCCCAACGAGCTCCTACAATGAGCAGTTCTTC. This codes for CASSPLGLAGGPTSSYNEQFF.

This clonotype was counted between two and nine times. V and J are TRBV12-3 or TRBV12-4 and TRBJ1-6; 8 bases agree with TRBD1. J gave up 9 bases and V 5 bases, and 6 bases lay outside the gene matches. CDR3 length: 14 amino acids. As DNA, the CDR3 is TGTGCCAGCAGTCCTACAGGGGGAGGTTCACCCCTCCACTTT. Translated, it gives CASSPTGGGSPLHF.

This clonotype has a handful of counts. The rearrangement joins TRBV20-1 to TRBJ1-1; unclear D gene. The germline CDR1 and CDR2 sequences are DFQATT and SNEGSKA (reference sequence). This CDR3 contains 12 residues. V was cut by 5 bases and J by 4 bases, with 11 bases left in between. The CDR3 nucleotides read TGCAGTGCTCGGACCTCGGGCACTGAAGCTTTCTTT. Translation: CSARTSGTEAFF.

CDR3 region: CASSPGRLSYEQYF. The CDR3 DNA reads TGCGCCAGCAGCCCGGGACGGCTTTCCTACGAGCAGTACTTC. The chain combines TRBV5-1 with TRBJ2-7; the D call may be TRBD1 or TRBD2 (5 bases each). Trimming pared 4 bases from V and 1 base from J, leaving 12 bases between. The CDR3 consists of 14 residues. CDR1 SGHRS and CDR2 YFSETQ come from the germline V gene.

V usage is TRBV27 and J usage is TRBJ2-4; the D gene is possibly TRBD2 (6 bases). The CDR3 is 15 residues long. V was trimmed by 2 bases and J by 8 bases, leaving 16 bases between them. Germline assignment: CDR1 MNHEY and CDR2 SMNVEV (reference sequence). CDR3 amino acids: CASSLGAGRVHIQYF. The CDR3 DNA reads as TGTGCCAGCAGTTTAGGGGCGGGGCGGGTGCACATTCAGTACTTC.

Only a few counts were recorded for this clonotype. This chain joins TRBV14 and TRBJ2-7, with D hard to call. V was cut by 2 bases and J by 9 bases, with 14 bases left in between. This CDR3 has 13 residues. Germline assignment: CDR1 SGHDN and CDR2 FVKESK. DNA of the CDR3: TGTGCCAGCAGCCAATTAGGCGAGGAAGCGCAGTACTTC. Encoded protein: CASSQLGEEAQYF.

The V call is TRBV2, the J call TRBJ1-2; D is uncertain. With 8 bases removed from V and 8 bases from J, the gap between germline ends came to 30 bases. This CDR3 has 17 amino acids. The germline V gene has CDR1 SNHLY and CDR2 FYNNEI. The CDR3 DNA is TGTGCCAGCCGACCAACAAGAACCTTAACTTTTTTTGACGGCTACACCTTC. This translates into CASRPTRTLTFFDGYTF.

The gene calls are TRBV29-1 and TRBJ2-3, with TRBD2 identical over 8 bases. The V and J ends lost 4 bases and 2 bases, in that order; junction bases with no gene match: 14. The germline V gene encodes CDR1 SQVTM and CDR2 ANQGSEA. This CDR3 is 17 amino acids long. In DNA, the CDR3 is TGCAGCGTTGGGGCCCTCCGACTAGCGCGATTCACAGATACGCAGTATTTT. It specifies CSVGALRLARFTDTQYF.

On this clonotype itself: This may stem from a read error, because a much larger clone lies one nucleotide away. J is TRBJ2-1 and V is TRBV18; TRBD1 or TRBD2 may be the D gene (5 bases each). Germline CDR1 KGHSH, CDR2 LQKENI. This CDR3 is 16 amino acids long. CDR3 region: CASSPSELGVYNERFF. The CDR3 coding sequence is TGTGCCAGCTCACCAAGCGAGCTGGGGGTCTACAATGAGCGGTTCTTC. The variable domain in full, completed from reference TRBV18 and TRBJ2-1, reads NAGVMQNPRHLVRRRGQEARLRCSPMKGHSHVYWYRQLPEEGLKFMVYLQKENIIDESGMPKERFSAEFPKEGPSILRIQQVVRGDSAAYFCASSPSELGVYNERFFGPGTRLTVL.

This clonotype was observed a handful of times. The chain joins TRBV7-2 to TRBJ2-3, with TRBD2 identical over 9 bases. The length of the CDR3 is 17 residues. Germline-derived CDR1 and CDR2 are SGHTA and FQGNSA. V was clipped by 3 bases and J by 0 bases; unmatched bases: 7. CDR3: CASSFRAGGTSTDTQYF. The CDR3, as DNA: TGTGCCAGCAGCTTTAGGGCGGGAGGGACTAGCACAGATACGCAGTATTTT.